This T cell receptor beta chain emerged from a study of blood T cell repertoires in COVID-19. Per germline, CDR1 SGHTA and CDR2 FQGNSA. The CDR3 totals 13 residues. V lost 5 bases and J lost 7, with 12 bases in between. Only in-frame clones appear in the TCRdb table, and some are missing; sequencing was by immunoSEQ multiplex PCR. The table records under 350,000 clones, less than 90% of them present only once. The sample was peripheral blood. The J gene is TRBJ1-5, the V gene TRBV7-2; D unresolved. The receptor was isolated from a human donor in a cohort sampled during active COVID-19. The CDR3 DNA reads as TGTGCCAGCAGCCCCGGGTCTGGGCAGCCCCAGCATTTT. This gives the protein CASSPGSGQPQHF.